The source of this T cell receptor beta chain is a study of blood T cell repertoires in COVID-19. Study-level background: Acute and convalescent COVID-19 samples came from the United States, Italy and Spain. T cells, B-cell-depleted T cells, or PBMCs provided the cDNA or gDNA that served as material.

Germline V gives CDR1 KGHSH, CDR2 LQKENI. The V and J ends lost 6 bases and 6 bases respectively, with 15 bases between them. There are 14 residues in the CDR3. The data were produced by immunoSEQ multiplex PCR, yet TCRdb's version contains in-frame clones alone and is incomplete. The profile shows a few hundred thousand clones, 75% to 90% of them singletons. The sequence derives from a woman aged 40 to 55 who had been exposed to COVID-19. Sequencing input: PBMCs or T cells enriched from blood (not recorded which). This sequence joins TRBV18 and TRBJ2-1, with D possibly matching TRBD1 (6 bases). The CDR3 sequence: CASSRDQGSNEQFF. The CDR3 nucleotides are TGTGCCAGCTCCCGGGACCAGGGGTCCAATGAGCAGTTCTTC.